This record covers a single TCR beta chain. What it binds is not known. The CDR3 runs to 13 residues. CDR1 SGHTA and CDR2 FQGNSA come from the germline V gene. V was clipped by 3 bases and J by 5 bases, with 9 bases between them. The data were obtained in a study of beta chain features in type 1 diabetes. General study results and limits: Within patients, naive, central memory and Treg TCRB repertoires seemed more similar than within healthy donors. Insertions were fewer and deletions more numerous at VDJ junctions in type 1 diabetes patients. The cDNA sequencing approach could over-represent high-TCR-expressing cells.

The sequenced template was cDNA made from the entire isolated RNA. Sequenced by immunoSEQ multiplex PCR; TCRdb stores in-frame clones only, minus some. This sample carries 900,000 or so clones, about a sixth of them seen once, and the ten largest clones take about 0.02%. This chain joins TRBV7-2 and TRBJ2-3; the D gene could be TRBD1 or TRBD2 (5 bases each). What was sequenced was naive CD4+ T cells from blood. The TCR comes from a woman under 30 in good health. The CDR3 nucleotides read TGTGCCAGCAGCTTCCGGGGCATAGATACGCAGTATTTT. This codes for CASSFRGIDTQYF.